The T cell receptor beta chain under discussion was sequenced for a study of cytomegalovirus exposure and HLA in healthy donors. Germline-derived CDR1 and CDR2 are SGHAT and FQNNGV. This CDR3 contains 17 residues. V lost 4 bases, J lost 8 bases, and 14 bases stayed unmatched. TCRdb's copy holds only in-frame clones and misses some; the assay was immunoSEQ multiplex PCR. The sample has 90,000 to 150,000 clones, about 91% seen once. This chain uses TRBV11-2 with TRBJ2-1, with TRBD2 matching over 10 bases. This TCR derives from a man in his late teens or twenties in good health and CMV-seronegative. Sample: PBMCs. Written as DNA, the CDR3 is TGTGCCAGCAGCTCTTTTGGAGGGAGCGGGGGGGCAGATGAGCAGTTCTTC. Its protein product is CASSSFGGSGGADEQFF.